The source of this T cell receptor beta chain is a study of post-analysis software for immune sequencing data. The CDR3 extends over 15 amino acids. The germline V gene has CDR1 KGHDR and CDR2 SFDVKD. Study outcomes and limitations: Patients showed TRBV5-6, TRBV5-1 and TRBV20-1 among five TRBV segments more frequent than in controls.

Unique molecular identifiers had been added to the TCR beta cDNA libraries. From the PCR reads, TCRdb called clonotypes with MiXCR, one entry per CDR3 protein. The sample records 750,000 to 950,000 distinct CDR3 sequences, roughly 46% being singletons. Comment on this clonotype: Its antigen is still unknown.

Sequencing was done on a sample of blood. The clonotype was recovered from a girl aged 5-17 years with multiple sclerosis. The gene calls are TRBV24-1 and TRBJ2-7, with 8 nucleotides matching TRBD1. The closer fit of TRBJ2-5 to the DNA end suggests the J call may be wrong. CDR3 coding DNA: TGTGCCACCAGTGACCTCGGACAGGGAGAAGGGACCCAGTACTTC. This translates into CATSDLGQGEGTQYF.